What follows describes a single T cell receptor (beta chain). This record comes from a study of T cell repertoires in cytomegalovirus infection. One entry per CDR3 protein results from TCRdb running MiXCR on the reads. The sample lists hundreds of thousands of distinct CDR3 sequences, 15% to 20% occurring once. Sample: PBMCs. The TCR sequence derives from a human donor in good health (CMV status not recorded). Some clones in this sample may be carry-over from other donors' samples.

CDR3 sequence: CASSTEAGPSYGYTF. For the CDR3, the DNA is TGTGCCAGCAGCACCGAAGCCGGGCCCTCCTATGGCTACACCTTC. The V gene is TRBV7-9, the J gene TRBJ1-2; D gene unclear. Germline CDR1 reads SEHNR; CDR2 reads FQNEAQ (reference sequence). CDR3 length: 15 residues. The V end lost 5 bases, the J end lost 4 bases, and 17 bases lay between the germline ends.